The present entry profiles one TCR beta chain with its context. This receptor's antigen is unknown. The input lacks base qualities; no much larger clone sits a single base away. Enrolling through a virtual design, the prospective study's participants ranged in age from roughly 18 to 89 years and lived across about two dozen United States geographic areas. To assign participants to cohorts, the prospective study relied on clinical history that participants themselves reported in a screening survey and a study questionnaire. ImmuneRACE Cohort 3 recovered participants were defined by two consecutive negative NP/OP PCR tests, healthcare professional clearance, or symptom resolution. Each participant in the prospective study had whole blood, serum and a nasopharyngeal or oropharyngeal swab collected by mobile phlebotomists. Participants in the prospective study had the option to provide additional blood draws and questionnaires over an approximately 2-month period. Before DNA extraction, prospective study blood samples were shipped either frozen or at room temperature.

V is cut by 3 bases and J by 4 bases, and the space between the germline ends is 12 bases. The cysteine opens and the phenylalanine closes a CDR3 of 14 amino acids. Here the CDR3 DNA is all that survives: 42 bases in frame from base 1. From the germline V gene (reference sequence), CDR1 is LGHDT and CDR2 is YNNKEL. These data are taken from a study of blood T cell repertoires in COVID-19 (dated by TCRdb to about 2020). Notes on the research overall: The collaborator samples originated in the United States, Italy and Spain and spanned the acute and convalescent phases of COVID-19. The material from the prospective study consisted of cDNA or gDNA derived from T cells, B-cell-depleted T cells, or PBMCs. Subjects who had been exposed to COVID-19, were actively infected with it, or had recovered from it provided the deeply sampled blood TCRbeta repertoires that made up the dataset. The repertoires were released in a freely available public database meant as a resource for research on the immune response to SARS-CoV-2. Samples were obtained from the ongoing ImmuneRACE study (first 160 participants) and from 1,254 subjects provided by 6 global collaborators. A de-identified subject ID, COVID-19 status, age in years and sex were almost always included in the sample metadata. Where available, HLA class I and class II types were obtained from metadata supplied by the sample provider rather than from assay-based typing. General findings and caveats noted by the study authors: How much clinical and demographic metadata was included differed by source and by participant, and the metadata was provided uncurated.

TCRbeta CDR3 regions were amplified from genomic DNA using the immunoSEQ Assay, a bias-controlled multiplex PCR. Per the authors' processing: The number of nucleated cells in each sample was estimated by amplification of reference gene primers within the assay. Sequence reads were collapsed and filtered to measure the absolute abundance of every unique TCRbeta CDR3 rearrangement. For each sample, productive Simpson clonality was calculated by taking the square root of Simpson's diversity index across productive rearrangements. Sourced from immuneACCESS, this table was stored by TCRdb with only in-frame sequences that have V and J called. A share of the clones is absent; for the studies checked, an unresolved V gene accounts for under half, and the remainder has no known explanation. The V and J calls and clone size were taken over from that table, and D and trimming were inferred from the DNA. The sample table lists a few hundred thousand clones, approximately 83% of them with a count of one. The ten largest clones add up to 2.2% of the sample.

Sequencing was carried out using PBMCs or T cells enriched from blood (not recorded which). This clonotype was obtained from a man younger than 40 who had recovered from COVID-19. This chain is built from TRBV3-1 (or the pseudogene TRBV3-2) and TRBJ1-1; the D gene assignment is ambiguous. The CDR3 protein: CASSQYGEGTEAFF. The DNA is as follows: TGTGCCAGCAGCCAGTACGGGGAAGGCACTGAAGCTTTCTTT.